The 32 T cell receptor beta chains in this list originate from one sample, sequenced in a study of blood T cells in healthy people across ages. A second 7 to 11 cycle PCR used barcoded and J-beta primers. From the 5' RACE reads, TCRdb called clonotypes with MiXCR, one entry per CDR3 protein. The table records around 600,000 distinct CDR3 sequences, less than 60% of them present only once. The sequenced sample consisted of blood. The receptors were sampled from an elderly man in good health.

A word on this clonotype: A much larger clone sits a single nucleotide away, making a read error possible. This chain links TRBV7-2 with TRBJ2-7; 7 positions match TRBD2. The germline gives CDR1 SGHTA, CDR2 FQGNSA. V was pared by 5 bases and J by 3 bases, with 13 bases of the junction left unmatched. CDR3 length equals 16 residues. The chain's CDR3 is CASSLLGSGPIYEQYF. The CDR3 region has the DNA TGTGCCAGCAGCCTATTGGGTAGCGGGCCGATCTACGAGCAGTACTTC.

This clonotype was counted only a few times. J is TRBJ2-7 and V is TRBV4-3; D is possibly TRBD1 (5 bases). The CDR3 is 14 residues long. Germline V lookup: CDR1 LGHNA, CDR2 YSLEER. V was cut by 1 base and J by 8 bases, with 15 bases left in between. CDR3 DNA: TGCGCCAGCAGCCAAGTTGTGGGCCAGGGTAAGCAGTACTTC. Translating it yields CASSQVVGQGKQYF.

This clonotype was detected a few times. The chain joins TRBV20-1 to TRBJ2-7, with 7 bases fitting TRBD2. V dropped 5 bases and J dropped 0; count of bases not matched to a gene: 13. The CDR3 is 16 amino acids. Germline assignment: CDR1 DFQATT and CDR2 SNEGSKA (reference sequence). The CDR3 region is CSAGGDLAASSYEQYF. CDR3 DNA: TGCAGTGCTGGGGGAGACCTAGCGGCGAGCTCCTACGAGCAGTACTTC.

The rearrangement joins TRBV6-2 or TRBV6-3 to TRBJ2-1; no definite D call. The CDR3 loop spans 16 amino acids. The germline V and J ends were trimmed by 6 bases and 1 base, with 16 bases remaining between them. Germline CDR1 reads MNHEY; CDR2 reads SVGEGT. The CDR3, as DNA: TGTGCCAGCAGCCCTCATACTACCTCATCCTACAATGAGCAGTTCTTC. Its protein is CASSPHTTSSYNEQFF.

The CDR3: CSVRGLGDTQYF. CDR3 bases: TGCAGCGTCAGGGGGCTTGGAGATACGCAGTATTTT. This rearrangement joins TRBV29-1 to TRBJ2-3, with 8 positions matching TRBD1. The CDR3 is made up of 12 amino acids. V lost 6 bases, J lost 5 bases, and 4 bases stayed unmatched. Looked up from germline, CDR1 is SQVTM and CDR2 is ANQGSEA.

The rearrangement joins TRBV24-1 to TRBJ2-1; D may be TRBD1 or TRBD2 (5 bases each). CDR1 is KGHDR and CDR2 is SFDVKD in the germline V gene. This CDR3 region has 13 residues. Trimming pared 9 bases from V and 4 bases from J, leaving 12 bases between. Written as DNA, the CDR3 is TGTGCCACCCGGGACGGGATTTACAATGAGCAGTTCTTC. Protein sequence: CATRDGIYNEQFF.

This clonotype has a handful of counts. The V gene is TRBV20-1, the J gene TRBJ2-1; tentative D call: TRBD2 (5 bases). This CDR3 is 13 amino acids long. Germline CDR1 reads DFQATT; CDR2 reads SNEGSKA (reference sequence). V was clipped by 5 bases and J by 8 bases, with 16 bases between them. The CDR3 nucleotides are TGCAGTGCTTCCACCGATTACGGGGATGAGCAGTTCTTC. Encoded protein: CSASTDYGDEQFF.

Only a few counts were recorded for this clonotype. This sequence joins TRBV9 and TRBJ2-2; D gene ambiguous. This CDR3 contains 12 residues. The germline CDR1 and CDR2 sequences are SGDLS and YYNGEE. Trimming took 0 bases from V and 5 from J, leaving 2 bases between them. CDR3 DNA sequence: TGTGCCAGCAGCGTAGCTACCGGGGAGCTGTTTTTT. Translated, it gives CASSVATGELFF. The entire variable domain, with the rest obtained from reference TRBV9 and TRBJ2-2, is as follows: DSGVTQTPKHLITATGQRVTLRCSPRSGDLSVYWYQQSLDQGLQFLIQYYNGEERAKGNILERFSAQQFPDLHSELNLSSLELGDSALYFCASSVATGELFFGEGSRLTVL.

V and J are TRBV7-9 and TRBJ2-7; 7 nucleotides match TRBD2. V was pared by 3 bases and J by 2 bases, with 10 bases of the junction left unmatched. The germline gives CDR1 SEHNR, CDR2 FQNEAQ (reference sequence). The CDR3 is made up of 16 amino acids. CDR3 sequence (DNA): TGTGCCAGCAGCTTGAGCTCCGGGAGGAATACCTACGAGCAGTACTTC. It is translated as CASSLSSGRNTYEQYF.

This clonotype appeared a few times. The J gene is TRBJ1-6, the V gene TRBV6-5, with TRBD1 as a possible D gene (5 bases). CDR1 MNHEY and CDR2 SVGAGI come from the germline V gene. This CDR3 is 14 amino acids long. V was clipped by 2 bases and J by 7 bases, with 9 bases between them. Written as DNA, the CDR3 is TGTGCCAGCAGTTACGGGGGTGGGAATTCACCCCTCCACTTT. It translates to CASSYGGGNSPLHF.

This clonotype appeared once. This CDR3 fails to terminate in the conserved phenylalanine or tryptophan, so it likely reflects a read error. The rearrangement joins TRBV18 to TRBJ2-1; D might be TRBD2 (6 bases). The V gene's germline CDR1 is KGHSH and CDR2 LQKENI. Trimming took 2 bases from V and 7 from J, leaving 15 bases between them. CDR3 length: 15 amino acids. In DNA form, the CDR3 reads TGTGCCAGCTCACCATCACATCTACGGGGGAATGAGCAGTTCTTG. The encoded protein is CASSPSHLRGNEQFL.

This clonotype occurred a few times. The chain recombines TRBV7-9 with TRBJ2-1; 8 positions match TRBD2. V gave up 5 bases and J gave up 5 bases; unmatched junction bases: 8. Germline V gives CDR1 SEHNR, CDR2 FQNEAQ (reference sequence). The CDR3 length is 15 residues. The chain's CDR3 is CASSLPAGGHNEQFF. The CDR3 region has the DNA TGTGCCAGCAGCCTACCCGCGGGGGGCCACAATGAGCAGTTCTTC.

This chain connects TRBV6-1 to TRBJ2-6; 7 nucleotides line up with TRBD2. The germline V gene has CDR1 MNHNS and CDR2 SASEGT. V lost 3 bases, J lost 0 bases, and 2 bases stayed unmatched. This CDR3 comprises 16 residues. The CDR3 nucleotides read TGTGCCAGCAGTGAGGGACTAACCTCTGGGGCCAACGTCCTGACTTTC. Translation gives CASSEGLTSGANVLTF.

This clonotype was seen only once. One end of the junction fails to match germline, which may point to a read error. The CDR3 DNA is TGTGTCAGCAGCCCCAACACAGGACCCAATGAAAAACTGTTTTTT. This codes for CVSSPNTGPNEKLFF. This sequence joins TRBV7-9 and TRBJ1-4, with a weak D call TRBD1 (5 bases). CDR3 length: 15 amino acids. Germline CDR1 SEHNR, CDR2 FQNEAQ (reference sequence).

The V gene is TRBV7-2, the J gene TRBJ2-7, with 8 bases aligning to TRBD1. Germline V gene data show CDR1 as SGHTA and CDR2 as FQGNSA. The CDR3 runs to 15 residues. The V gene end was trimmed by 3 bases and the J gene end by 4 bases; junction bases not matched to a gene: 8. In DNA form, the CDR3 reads TGTGCCAGCAGCTTGGGGACAGGATACTTGTACGAGCAGTACTTC. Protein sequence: CASSLGTGYLYEQYF.

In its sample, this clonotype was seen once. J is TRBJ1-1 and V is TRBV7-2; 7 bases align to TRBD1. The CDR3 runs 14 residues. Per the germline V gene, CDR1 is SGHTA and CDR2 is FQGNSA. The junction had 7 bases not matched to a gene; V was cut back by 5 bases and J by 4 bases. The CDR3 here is CASSPRAGGTEAFF. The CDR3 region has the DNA TGTGCCAGCAGCCCAAGGGCAGGGGGCACTGAAGCTTTCTTT.

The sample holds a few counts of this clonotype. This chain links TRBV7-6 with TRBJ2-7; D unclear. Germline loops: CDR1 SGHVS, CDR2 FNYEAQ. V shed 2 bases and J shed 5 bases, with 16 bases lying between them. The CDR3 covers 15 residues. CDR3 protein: CASSLSGGRGHEQYF. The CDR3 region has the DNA TGTGCCAGCAGCTTATCAGGCGGCCGCGGACACGAGCAGTACTTC.

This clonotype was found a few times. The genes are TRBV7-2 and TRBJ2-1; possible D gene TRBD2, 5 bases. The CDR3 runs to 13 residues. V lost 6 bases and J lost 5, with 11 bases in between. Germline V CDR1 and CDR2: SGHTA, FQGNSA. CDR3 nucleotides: TGTGCCAGCAGGGAGGTGGGGAACAATGAGCAGTTCTTC. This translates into CASREVGNNEQFF.

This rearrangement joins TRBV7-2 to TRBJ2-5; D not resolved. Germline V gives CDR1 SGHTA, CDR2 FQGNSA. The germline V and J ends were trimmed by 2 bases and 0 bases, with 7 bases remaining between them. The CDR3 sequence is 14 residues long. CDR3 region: CASSLRSDQETQYF. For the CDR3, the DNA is TGTGCCAGCAGCTTAAGGTCGGACCAAGAGACCCAGTACTTC.

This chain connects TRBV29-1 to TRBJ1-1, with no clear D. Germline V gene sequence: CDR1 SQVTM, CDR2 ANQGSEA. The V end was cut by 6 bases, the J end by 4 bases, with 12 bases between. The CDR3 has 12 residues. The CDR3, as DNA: TGCAGCGTCGGGTGGACCCCCACTGAAGCTTTCTTT. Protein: CSVGWTPTEAFF.

CDR3 protein: CASSPSQSGVGEQFF. The CDR3 bases are TGTGCCAGCTCACCCTCCCAGTCCGGAGTTGGTGAGCAGTTCTTC. The chain employs TRBV18 and TRBJ2-1, with D hard to call. This CDR3 region has 15 residues. The V and J ends lost 3 bases and 9 bases respectively, with 18 bases between them. Germline CDR1 KGHSH, CDR2 LQKENI.

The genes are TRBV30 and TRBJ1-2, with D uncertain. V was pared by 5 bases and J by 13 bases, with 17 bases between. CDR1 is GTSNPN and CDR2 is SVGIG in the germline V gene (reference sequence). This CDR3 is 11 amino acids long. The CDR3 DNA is TGTGCCTGGGAGGATGGACGGATCGTCACCTTC. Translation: CAWEDGRIVTF.

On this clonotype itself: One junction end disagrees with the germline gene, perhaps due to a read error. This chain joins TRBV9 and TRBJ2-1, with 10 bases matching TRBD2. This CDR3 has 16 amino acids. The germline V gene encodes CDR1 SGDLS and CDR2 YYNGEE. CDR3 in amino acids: CASSVAPSGRAGERFF. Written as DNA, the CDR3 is TGTGCCAGCAGCGTAGCTCCAAGCGGGAGGGCCGGTGAGCGGTTCTTC.

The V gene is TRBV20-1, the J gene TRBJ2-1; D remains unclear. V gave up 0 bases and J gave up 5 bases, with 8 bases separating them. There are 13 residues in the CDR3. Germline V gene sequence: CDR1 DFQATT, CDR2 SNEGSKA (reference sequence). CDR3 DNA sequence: TGCAGTGCTAGAGAGAGGACCGACAATGAGCAGTTCTTC. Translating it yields CSARERTDNEQFF.

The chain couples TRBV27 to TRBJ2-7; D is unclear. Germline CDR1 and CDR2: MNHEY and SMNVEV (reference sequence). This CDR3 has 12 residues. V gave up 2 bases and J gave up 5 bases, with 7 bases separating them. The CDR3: CASSLNPNEQYF. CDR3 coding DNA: TGTGCCAGCAGTTTAAACCCCAACGAGCAGTACTTC.

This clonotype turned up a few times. DNA for the CDR3: TGTGCCACCAGTACGACAGGGAACACTGAAGCTTTCTTT. Encoded protein: CATSTTGNTEAFF. V gene TRBV7-9 combines with J gene TRBJ1-1, with D tentatively TRBD1 (6 bases). CDR3 size: 13 residues. V was trimmed by 10 bases and J by 1 base, leaving 13 bases between them. Germline lookup yields CDR1 SEHNR and CDR2 FQNEAQ (reference sequence).

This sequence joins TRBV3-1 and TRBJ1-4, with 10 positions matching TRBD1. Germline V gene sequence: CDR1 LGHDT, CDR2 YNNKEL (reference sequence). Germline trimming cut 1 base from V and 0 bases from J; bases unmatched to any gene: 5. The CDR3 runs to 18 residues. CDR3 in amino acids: CASSQGGTGVATNEKLFF. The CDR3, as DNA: TGTGCCAGCAGCCAAGGGGGGACAGGGGTCGCAACTAATGAAAAACTGTTTTTT.

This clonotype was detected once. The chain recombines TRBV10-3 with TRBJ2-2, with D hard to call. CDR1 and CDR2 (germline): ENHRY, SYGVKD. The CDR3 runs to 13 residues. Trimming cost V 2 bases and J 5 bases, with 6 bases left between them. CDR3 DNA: TGTGCCATCAGTGAGCCGGATACCGGGGAGCTGTTTTTT. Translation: CAISEPDTGELFF.

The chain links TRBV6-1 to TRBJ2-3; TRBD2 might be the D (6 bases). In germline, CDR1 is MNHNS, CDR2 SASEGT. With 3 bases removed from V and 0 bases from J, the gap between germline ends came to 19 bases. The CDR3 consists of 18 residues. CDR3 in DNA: TGTGCCAGCAGTGACAGGAGGGAAGGGAGCCTTAGCACAGATACGCAGTATTTT. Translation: CASSDRREGSLSTDTQYF.

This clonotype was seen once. The CDR3 sequence: CASSYANLGHEQYF. DNA of the CDR3: TGTGCCAGCAGTTACGCGAATCTGGGCCACGAGCAGTACTTC. V and J are TRBV6-5 and TRBJ2-5, with no clear D. The J call is uncertain, as TRBJ2-7 better fits the DNA end. There are 14 residues in the CDR3. Germline V gene lookup returns CDR1 MNHEY and CDR2 SVGAGI.

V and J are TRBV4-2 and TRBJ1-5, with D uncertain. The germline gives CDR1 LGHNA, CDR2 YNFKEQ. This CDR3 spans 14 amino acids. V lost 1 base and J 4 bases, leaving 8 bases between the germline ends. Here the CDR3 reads CASSQGTLNQPQHF. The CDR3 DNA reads TGTGCCAGCAGCCAAGGGACTCTAAATCAGCCCCAGCATTTT.

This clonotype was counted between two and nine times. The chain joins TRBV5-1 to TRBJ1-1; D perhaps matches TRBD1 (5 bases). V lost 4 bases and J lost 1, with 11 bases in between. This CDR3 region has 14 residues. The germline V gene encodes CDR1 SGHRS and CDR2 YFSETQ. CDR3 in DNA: TGCGCCAGCAGCGGGGGGTGGACGAACACTGAAGCTTTCTTT. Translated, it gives CASSGGWTNTEAFF.